These 18 T cell receptor beta chains share one sample of origin, sequenced in a study of blood T cell repertoires in COVID-19. Profiled with immunoSEQ multiplex PCR; TCRdb holds only in-frame clones, not every one. This table holds hundreds of thousands of clones, about four fifths found once. Sequenced input: peripheral blood. The origin of the receptors is a man older than 75 with acute or convalescent COVID-19.

V and J are TRBV19 and TRBJ1-2, with D maybe TRBD1 (5 bases). CDR1 and CDR2 from the germline V gene are LNHDA and SQIVND (reference sequence). This CDR3 contains 13 residues. The V end lost 3 bases, the J end lost 2 bases, and 7 bases lay between the germline ends. The CDR3 coding sequence is TGTGCCAGTAGTATTGCAGGGAACTATGGCTACACCTTC. Amino acid sequence: CASSIAGNYGYTF.

V and J are TRBV7-9 and TRBJ2-3; D is undetermined. V was trimmed by 5 bases and J by 4 bases, leaving 19 bases between them. Germline CDR1 and CDR2: SEHNR and FQNEAQ (reference sequence). This CDR3 contains 16 residues. This CDR3 is CASSPVALLRADTQYF. The CDR3 nucleotides read TGTGCCAGCAGCCCCGTAGCCTTACTTCGGGCAGATACGCAGTATTTT.

J is TRBJ1-2 and V is TRBV6-5, with 8 bases matching TRBD1. The length of the CDR3 is 15 residues. The germline gives CDR1 MNHEY, CDR2 SVGAGI. J lost 2 bases, V lost 4 bases, and 6 bases had no gene match. CDR3: CASSSRQGYNYGYTF. The CDR3 nucleotides are TGTGCCAGCAGTTCTCGACAGGGGTACAACTATGGCTACACCTTC.

The chain has TRBV6-5 and TRBJ2-7; no clear D gene. Germline CDR1 MNHEY, CDR2 SVGAGI. CDR3 length equals 14 residues. V was clipped by 2 bases and J by 3 bases, with 11 bases between them. CDR3 sequence: CASSYTNRIYEQYF. In DNA form, the CDR3 reads TGTGCCAGCAGTTACACGAATAGAATCTACGAGCAGTACTTC.

The chain employs TRBV3-1 (or the pseudogene TRBV3-2) and TRBJ2-3, with a possible D match to TRBD1 (6 bases). Germline CDR1 LGHDT, CDR2 YNNKEL (reference sequence). This CDR3 spans 17 amino acids. V lost 3 bases to trimming and J lost 2 bases, with 18 bases between them. The chain's CDR3 is CASSHRPGTRTTDTQYF. The CDR3 DNA follows: TGTGCCAGCAGCCATCGTCCCGGGACACGCACCACAGATACGCAGTATTTT.

The chain joins TRBV28 to TRBJ1-6, with D maybe TRBD1 (5 bases). Trimming took 1 base from V and 10 from J, leaving 14 bases between them. Germline CDR1 is MDHEN and CDR2 is SYDVKM. CDR3 length: 15 amino acids. This chain's CDR3 is CASSLSGGYGSPLHF. As DNA, the CDR3 is TGTGCCAGCAGTTTATCCGGGGGGTACGGATCACCCCTCCACTTT.

This clone was seen a handful of times. V and J are TRBV6-2 or TRBV6-3 and TRBJ1-5; maybe TRBD1 (6 bases). Germline V gene data show CDR1 as MNHEY and CDR2 as SVGEGT. This CDR3 is 16 amino acids long. Trimming removed 0 bases from V and 0 bases from J, with 9 bases in between. The CDR3 region has the DNA TGTGCCAGCAGTTACTCCACAGGGTTTAGCAATCAGCCCCAGCATTTT. Translation gives CASSYSTGFSNQPQHF.

A single count supports this clone. Distinct nucleotide sequences in the sample also encode this CDR3. This chain connects TRBV5-1 to TRBJ2-7, with 9 nucleotides matching TRBD1. There are 14 residues in the CDR3. Germline CDR1 and CDR2: SGHRS and YFSETQ. J gave up 4 bases and V 0 bases, and 2 bases lay outside the gene matches. CDR3 residues: CASSLGGQGYEQYF. CDR3 nucleotides: TGCGCCAGCAGCTTGGGAGGACAGGGGTACGAGCAGTACTTC.

In DNA form, the CDR3 reads TGCAGTGCTCGGAACACTGAAGCTTTCTTT. Translating gives CSARNTEAFF. This sequence joins TRBV20-1 and TRBJ1-1; unclear D gene. V shed 5 bases and J shed 1 base, with 2 bases lying between them. The CDR3 spans 10 residues. CDR1 is DFQATT, CDR2 SNEGSKA, per germline (reference sequence).

The gene calls are TRBV2 and TRBJ1-6; 8 bases are shared with TRBD1. V shed 6 bases, J shed 3 bases, and the junction held 4 bases outside the gene matches. From germline, CDR1 is SNHLY and CDR2 FYNNEI. The CDR3 consists of 15 residues. DNA for the CDR3: TGTGCCAGCAGGGCAGGGGGCCTCTATAATTCACCCCTCCACTTT. This sequence encodes CASRAGGLYNSPLHF.

For the CDR3, the DNA is TGTGCCAGCTCACCATATGGACAGCGAGAGACCCAGTACTTC. The encoded protein is CASSPYGQRETQYF. V is TRBV18 and J is TRBJ2-5, with D possibly TRBD1 on 6 matching bases. CDR3 length: 14 residues. Germline loops: CDR1 KGHSH, CDR2 LQKENI. V lost 2 bases and J 4 bases, leaving 11 bases between the germline ends. Combining the CDR3 with reference TRBV18 and TRBJ2-5 gives the whole variable domain NAGVMQNPRHLVRRRGQEARLRCSPMKGHSHVYWYRQLPEEGLKFMVYLQKENIIDESGMPKERFSAEFPKEGPSILRIQQVVRGDSAAYFCASSPYGQRETQYFGPGTRLLVL.

The rearrangement joins TRBV27 to TRBJ2-2; D is unresolved. The V end was cut by 3 bases, the J end by 1 base, with 3 bases between. CDR3 length: 13 residues. Per germline, CDR1 MNHEY and CDR2 SMNVEV (reference sequence). For the CDR3, the DNA is TGTGCCAGCAGTTTGAGGAACACCGGGGAGCTGTTTTTT. Translation gives CASSLRNTGELFF.

The chain uses TRBV6-5 and TRBJ2-7, with TRBD1 as a possible D gene (6 bases). The germline V gene has CDR1 MNHEY and CDR2 SVGAGI. CDR3 length equals 15 residues. V lost 2 bases and J 2 bases, leaving 13 bases between the germline ends. Here the CDR3 DNA reads TGTGCCAGCAGTTACGCGCGGACAGAAACCTACGAGCAGTACTTC. Translation: CASSYARTETYEQYF.

A single count supports this clone. The chain uses TRBV9 and TRBJ2-3; TRBD2 agrees at 11 bases. The CDR3 contains 16 residues. Losses at the gene ends were 0 bases for V and 3 bases for J; bases not matched to a gene: 3. Germline V lookup: CDR1 SGDLS, CDR2 YYNGEE. CDR3 protein: CASSVASGGPTDTQYF. The CDR3 DNA is TGTGCCAGCAGCGTAGCTAGCGGGGGGCCTACAGATACGCAGTATTTT.

With regard to this clone: The sample contains more than one DNA sequence encoding this CDR3. The chain employs TRBV5-1 and TRBJ1-2, with D possibly TRBD1 on 5 matching bases. Germline loops: CDR1 SGHRS, CDR2 YFSETQ. The CDR3 sequence is 12 residues long. V dropped 3 bases and J dropped 5 bases, with 8 bases sitting between them. The CDR3 region is CASSWDSYGYTF. CDR3 DNA sequence: TGCGCCAGCAGCTGGGACTCATATGGCTACACCTTC.

The V and J genes are TRBV27 and TRBJ1-4, with D possibly TRBD1 on 5 matching bases. The CDR3 is 15 amino acids. CDR1 and CDR2 (germline): MNHEY, SMNVEV (reference sequence). Trimming removed 5 bases at V and 4 bases at J, with 14 bases between. CDR3 residues: CASSPNGAFNEKLFF. CDR3 coding DNA: TGTGCCAGCAGTCCAAATGGGGCCTTTAATGAAAAACTGTTTTTT.

The chain uses TRBV27 and TRBJ2-3; D gene ambiguous. Trimming pared 5 bases from V and 1 base from J, leaving 4 bases between. CDR1 and CDR2 from the germline V gene are MNHEY and SMNVEV (reference sequence). This CDR3 is 12 amino acids long. This CDR3 is CASSPRTDTQYF. The CDR3 DNA reads as TGTGCCAGCAGTCCTCGCACAGATACGCAGTATTTT.

The chain combines TRBV2 with TRBJ1-2, with TRBD1 as a possible D gene (6 bases). Looked up from germline, CDR1 is SNHLY and CDR2 is FYNNEI. Trimming removed 4 bases at V and 8 bases at J, with 20 bases between. The CDR3 contains 15 residues. The CDR3 spells CASSVGGRGIGGYTF. The CDR3 DNA follows: TGTGCCAGCAGTGTTGGGGGGAGGGGGATCGGCGGCTACACCTTC.